The clone carrying this T cell receptor beta chain was detected a few times. Germline values: CDR1 MNHNS, CDR2 SASEGT. V was trimmed by 0 bases and J by 4 bases, leaving 9 bases between them. CDR3 length equals 14 residues. The record originates from a study of blood T cell repertoires in COVID-19. Clones were read by immunoSEQ multiplex PCR, and TCRdb kept only the in-frame ones, dropping some. The sample holds 140,000 to 150,000 clones, 87% seen once. The sample was PBMCs or T cells enriched from blood (not recorded which). This sequence was found in a man in his sixties who had recovered from COVID-19. The chain employs TRBV6-1 and TRBJ1-2; D uncertain. The CDR3 sequence is CASSEARRGYGYTF. The DNA of the CDR3 is TGTGCCAGCAGTGAAGCGAGGCGGGGCTATGGCTACACCTTC.